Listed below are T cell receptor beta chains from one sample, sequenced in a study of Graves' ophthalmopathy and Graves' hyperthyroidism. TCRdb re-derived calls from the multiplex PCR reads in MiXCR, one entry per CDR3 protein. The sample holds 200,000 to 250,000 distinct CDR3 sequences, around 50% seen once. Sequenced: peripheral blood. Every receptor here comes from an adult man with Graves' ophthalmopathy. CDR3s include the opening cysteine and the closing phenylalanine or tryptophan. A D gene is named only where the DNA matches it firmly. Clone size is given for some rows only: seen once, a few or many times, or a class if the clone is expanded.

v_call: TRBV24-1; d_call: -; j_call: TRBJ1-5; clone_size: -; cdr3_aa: CAASDQGLGQPQHF; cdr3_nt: TGTGCCGCCAGTGATCAAGGGTTGGGTCAGCCCCAGCATTTT
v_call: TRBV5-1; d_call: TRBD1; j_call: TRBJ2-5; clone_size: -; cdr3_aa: CASSPGQIPGAQYF; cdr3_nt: TGCGCCAGCAGCCCGGGACAGATCCCCGGGGCCCAGTACTTC
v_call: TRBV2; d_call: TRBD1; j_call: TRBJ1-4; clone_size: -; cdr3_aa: CASSSDRDEKLFF; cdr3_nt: TGTGCCAGCAGTTCGGACAGGGATGAAAAACTGTTTTTT
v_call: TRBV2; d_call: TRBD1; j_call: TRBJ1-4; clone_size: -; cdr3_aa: CASKEQGTFEKLFF; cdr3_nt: TGTGCCAGCAAGGAACAGGGGACGTTCGAAAAACTGTTTTTT
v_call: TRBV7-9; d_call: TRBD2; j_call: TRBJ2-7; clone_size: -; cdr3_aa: CASSAQTSGSGEQYF; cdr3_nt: TGTGCCAGCAGCGCCCAGACTAGCGGGAGTGGCGAGCAGTACTTC
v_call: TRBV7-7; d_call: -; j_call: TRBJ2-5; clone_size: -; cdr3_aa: CASSLAGTPKETQYF; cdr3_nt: TGTGCTAGCAGCTTAGCCGGGACTCCCAAAGAGACCCAGTACTTC
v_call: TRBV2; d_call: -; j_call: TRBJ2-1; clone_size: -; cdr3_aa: CASSAVGAHEQFF; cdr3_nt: TGTGCCAGCAGTGCAGTAGGGGCCCATGAGCAGTTCTTC
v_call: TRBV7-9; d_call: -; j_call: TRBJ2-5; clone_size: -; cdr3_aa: CASSPGTTQETQYF; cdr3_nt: TGTGCCAGCAGCCCCGGGACAACCCAAGAGACCCAGTACTTC
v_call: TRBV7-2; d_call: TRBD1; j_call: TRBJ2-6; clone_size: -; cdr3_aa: CASGRDRSNTEAF; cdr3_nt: TGTGCCAGTGGCCGGGACAGGTCGAACACTGAAGCTTTC
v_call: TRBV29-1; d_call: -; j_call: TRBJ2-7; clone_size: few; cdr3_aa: CSVRDIASSYEQYF; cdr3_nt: TGCAGCGTCCGTGACATTGCTAGCTCCTACGAGCAGTACTTC
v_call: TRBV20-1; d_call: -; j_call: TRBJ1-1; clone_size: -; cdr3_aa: CSEGFLNTEAFF; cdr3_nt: TGCAGTGAAGGGTTTCTGAACACTGAAGCTTTCTTT
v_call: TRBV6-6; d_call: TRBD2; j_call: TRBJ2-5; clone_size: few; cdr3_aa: CASSSGLAPETQYF; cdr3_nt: TGTGCCAGCAGTTCCGGACTAGCCCCAGAGACCCAGTACTTC
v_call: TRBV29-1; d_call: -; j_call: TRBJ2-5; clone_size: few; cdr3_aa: CSVKQGGTWETQYF; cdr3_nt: TGCAGCGTGAAACAGGGTGGGACGTGGGAGACCCAGTACTTC
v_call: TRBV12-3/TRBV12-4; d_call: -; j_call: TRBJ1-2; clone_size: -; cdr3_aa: CASSLGGGSFYGYTF; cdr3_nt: TGTGCCAGCAGTTTAGGAGGCGGCTCCTTCTATGGCTACACCTTC
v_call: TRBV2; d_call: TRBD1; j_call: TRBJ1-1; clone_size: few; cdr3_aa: CASLDRTGNSEAFF; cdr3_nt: TGTGCCAGCCTAGATCGGACAGGGAACTCTGAAGCTTTCTTT
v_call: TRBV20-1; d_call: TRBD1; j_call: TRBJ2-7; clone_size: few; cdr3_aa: CSARVTGGSEQYF; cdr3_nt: TGCAGTGCTAGAGTTACAGGGGGCTCCGAGCAGTACTTC
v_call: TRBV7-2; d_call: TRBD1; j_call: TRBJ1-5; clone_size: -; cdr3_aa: CASSTGTGSSNQPQHF; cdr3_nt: TGTGCCAGCAGCACCGGGACAGGGTCCAGCAATCAGCCCCAGCATTTT
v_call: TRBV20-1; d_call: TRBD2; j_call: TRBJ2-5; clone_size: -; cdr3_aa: CSARDYYGGAVQETQYF; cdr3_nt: TGCAGTGCTAGAGATTACTACGGGGGGGCCGTCCAAGAGACCCAGTACTTC
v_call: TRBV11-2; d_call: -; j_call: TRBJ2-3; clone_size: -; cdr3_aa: CASSLEGNTQYF; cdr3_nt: TGTGCCAGCAGCTTAGAGGGGAATACGCAGTATTTT
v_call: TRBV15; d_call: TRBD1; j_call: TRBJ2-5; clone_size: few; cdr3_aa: CATSREGTAETQYF; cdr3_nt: TGTGCCACCAGCAGAGAAGGGACAGCGGAGACCCAGTACTTC
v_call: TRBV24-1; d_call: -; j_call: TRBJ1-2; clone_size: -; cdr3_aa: CATSDSPGTRGYTF; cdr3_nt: TGTGCCACCAGTGATTCTCCCGGGACGCGAGGCTACACCTTC
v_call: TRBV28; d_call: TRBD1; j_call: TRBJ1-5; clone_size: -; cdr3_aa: CASSLWDRGRNNQPQHF; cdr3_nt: TGTGCCAGCAGTTTATGGGACAGGGGGCGCAACAATCAGCCCCAGCATTTT
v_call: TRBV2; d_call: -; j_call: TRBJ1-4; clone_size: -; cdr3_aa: CASSAGRHNEKLFF; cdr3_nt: TGTGCCAGCAGCGCGGGACGGCATAATGAAAAACTGTTTTTT